The rows below give T cell receptor beta chains drawn from one sample of a study of blood T cell repertoires in COVID-19. Sequenced by immunoSEQ multiplex PCR; TCRdb stores in-frame clones only, minus some. The sample carries some 250,000 clones, roughly 83% recorded once. The source material was peripheral blood. These receptors came from a woman aged 80 or over with acute or convalescent COVID-19. The CDR3 runs from the conserved cysteine through the conserved F or W. The D gene is left open where the match is weak. The size entry is marked missing in some rows and otherwise reads once, few, many or a size class.

J	size	D	V	CDR3	DNA
TRBJ2-1	-	TRBD1	TRBV7-9	CASSYGQADSYNEQFF	TGTGCCAGCAGCTACGGACAGGCAGACTCCTACAATGAGCAGTTCTTC
TRBJ2-3	-	TRBD1	TRBV19	CASSVRHPGTGDRDTQYF	TGTGCCAGTAGTGTCCGTCACCCCGGGACAGGGGACCGGGATACGCAGTATTTT
TRBJ2-7	-	TRBD2	TRBV5-6	CASSYERGYEQYF	TGTGCCAGCAGCTACGAGCGGGGCTACGAGCAGTACTTC
TRBJ1-5	-	TRBD1	TRBV3-1/TRBV3-2	CASSQAGGGEPQHF	TGTGCCAGCAGCCAAGCAGGGGGTGGGGAGCCCCAGCATTTT
TRBJ2-1	-	-	TRBV19	CASSIRGGGRPYNEQFF	TGTGCCAGTAGTATAAGAGGCGGGGGCAGGCCCTACAATGAGCAGTTCTTC
TRBJ1-5	-	TRBD1	TRBV19	CASSDRQGQPQHF	TGTGCCAGTAGTGATCGACAGGGCCAGCCCCAGCATTTT
TRBJ1-1	-	-	TRBV18	CASSPKTGNTEAFF	TGTGCCAGCTCACCGAAGACAGGGAACACTGAAGCTTTCTTT
TRBJ1-2	-	-	TRBV30	CAWSVRGTSYGYTF	TGTGCCTGGAGTGTAAGGGGGACCTCCTATGGCTACACCTTC
TRBJ1-2	-	-	TRBV28	CASSFPQGSNYGYTF	TGTGCCAGCAGTTTCCCTCAGGGGTCGAACTATGGCTACACCTTC
TRBJ1-4	-	-	TRBV2	CASLSHRQTNEKLFF	TGTGCCAGCCTATCCCACAGGCAGACTAATGAAAAACTGTTTTTT
TRBJ2-1	-	TRBD2	TRBV7-3	CASSSGGASSYNEQFF	TGTGCCAGCAGCTCCGGGGGGGCCAGCTCCTACAATGAGCAGTTCTTC
TRBJ2-1	-	-	TRBV2	CASSLSRGTYNEQFF	TGTGCCAGCAGCCTCTCACGGGGGACCTACAATGAGCAGTTCTTC
TRBJ2-3	-	TRBD1	TRBV27	CASTKTGGVDTQYF	TGTGCCAGCACCAAGACAGGGGGTGTAGATACGCAGTATTTT
TRBJ2-1	-	TRBD1	TRBV11-2	CASSMPGQGRSYNEQFF	TGTGCCAGCAGCATGCCGGGACAGGGCCGATCCTACAATGAGCAGTTCTTC
TRBJ2-1	-	TRBD1	TRBV30	CAWSVGGSYNEQFF	TGTGCCTGGAGTGTAGGGGGCAGCTACAATGAGCAGTTCTTC
TRBJ2-2	-	TRBD2	TRBV2	CASRGGGGGATGELFF	TGTGCCAGCAGGGGCGGAGGCGGGGGGGCTACCGGGGAGCTGTTTTTT
TRBJ1-1	few	TRBD1	TRBV5-1	CASSGQGWNTEAFF	TGCGCCAGCAGCGGACAGGGGTGGAACACTGAAGCTTTCTTT
TRBJ2-5	-	TRBD1	TRBV5-1	CASSLAGGETQYF	TGCGCCAGCAGCTTGGCAGGGGGAGAGACCCAGTACTTC
TRBJ1-5	-	-	TRBV3-1/TRBV3-2	CASSQDWSQPQHF	TGTGCCAGCAGCCAGGACTGGAGTCAGCCCCAGCATTTT
TRBJ2-3	-	-	TRBV11-3	CASSWGRDTQYF	TGTGCCAGCAGCTGGGGGAGGGATACGCAGTATTTT
TRBJ2-4	-	TRBD2	TRBV5-6	CASSGGDIQYF	TGTGCCAGCAGCGGGGGGGACATTCAGTACTTC
TRBJ1-2	-	TRBD1	TRBV18	CASSPPGRTGDYGYTF	TGTGCCAGCTCACCACCGGGAAGGACAGGGGACTATGGCTACACCTTC
TRBJ1-5	few	-	TRBV6-5	CASKRQGMGDQPQHF	TGTGCCAGCAAACGTCAGGGGATGGGGGATCAGCCCCAGCATTTT
TRBJ1-1	-	TRBD1	TRBV7-9	CASSPGQGLVKAFF	TGTGCCAGCAGTCCTGGACAGGGACTCGTAAAAGCTTTCTTT
TRBJ2-1	-	-	TRBV9	CASSVGLTGPNEQFF	TGTGCCAGCAGCGTAGGTCTGACAGGACCCAATGAGCAGTTCTTC
TRBJ1-2	-	-	TRBV14	CASSLRTLGGYTF	TGTGCCAGCAGCCTTCGGACTCTTGGTGGCTACACCTTC
TRBJ1-2	few	-	TRBV27	CASGLQPPTSYGYTF	TGTGCCAGCGGGCTCCAGCCCCCGACATCATATGGCTACACCTTC
TRBJ1-6	-	TRBD1	TRBV25-1	CASSKTGYNSPLHF	TGTGCCAGCAGTAAGACAGGGTATAATTCACCCCTCCACTTT
TRBJ1-1	-	TRBD1	TRBV5-1	CASSLTGQGGTEAFF	TGCGCCAGCAGCTTGACGGGACAGGGAGGGACTGAAGCTTTCTTT
TRBJ2-1	-	-	TRBV28	CASSLGGGGLHNEQFF	TGTGCCAGCAGTTTAGGGGGCGGGGGTCTCCACAATGAGCAGTTCTTC
TRBJ1-1	-	-	TRBV28	CASSPLGKGGTEAFF	TGTGCCAGCAGTCCACTTGGAAAAGGGGGCACTGAAGCTTTCTTT
TRBJ1-1	-	-	TRBV5-1	CASSLGTQGTEAFF	TGCGCCAGCAGCTTGGGCACACAGGGTACTGAAGCTTTCTTT
TRBJ2-1	-	-	TRBV20-1	CSARVADEQFF	TGCAGTGCTAGAGTCGCGGATGAGCAGTTCTTC
TRBJ1-2	-	-	TRBV7-9	CASSLWLQHGYTF	TGTGCCAGCAGCTTATGGTTACAACATGGCTACACCTTC
TRBJ1-2	-	TRBD1	TRBV2	CASFGTGRINYGYTF	TGTGCCAGCTTTGGGACAGGACGGATTAACTATGGCTACACCTTC
TRBJ1-2	once	-	TRBV7-2	CASSLEGMGLYGYTF	TGTGCCAGCAGCTTGGAAGGGATGGGGCTCTATGGCTACACCTTC
TRBJ2-1	-	TRBD2	TRBV4-2	CASSLFGGASYNEQFF	TGTGCCAGCAGCCTTTTCGGGGGGGCCTCCTACAATGAGCAGTTCTTC
TRBJ1-1	once	TRBD1	TRBV11-2	CASSLNRGNTEAFF	TGTGCCAGCAGCTTAAACAGGGGGAACACTGAAGCTTTCTTT
TRBJ2-7	-	TRBD1	TRBV28	CASTPGQGNHEQYF	TGTGCCAGCACCCCGGGACAGGGGAACCACGAGCAGTACTTC
TRBJ1-1	-	TRBD1	TRBV5-4	CASSFDRVDEAFF	TGTGCCAGCAGCTTCGACAGGGTGGATGAAGCTTTCTTT
TRBJ1-6	-	-	TRBV5-4	CASSLREGNSPLHF	TGTGCCAGCAGCCTCAGGGAGGGGAACTCACCCCTCCACTTT
TRBJ2-2	-	TRBD1	TRBV30	CAWRGGNSVTGELFF	TGTGCCTGGAGAGGGGGCAATTCAGTCACCGGGGAGCTGTTTTTT
TRBJ2-6	-	-	TRBV3-1/TRBV3-2	CASSLGAGANVLTF	TGTGCCAGCAGCCTGGGGGCCGGGGCCAACGTCCTGACTTTC
TRBJ2-7	few	TRBD1	TRBV19	CASSISASGGSYEQYF	TGTGCCAGTAGTATAAGCGCGTCAGGGGGCTCCTACGAGCAGTACTTC
TRBJ1-3	few	-	TRBV9	CASSVVSGSGNTIYF	TGTGCCAGCAGCGTAGTGTCCGGGAGCGGAAACACCATATATTTT
TRBJ2-1	few	-	TRBV11-2	CASRRPGTGYNEQFF	TGTGCCAGCAGACGTCCCGGAACGGGTTACAATGAGCAGTTCTTC
TRBJ2-5	-	-	TRBV11-2	CASSLGGFQETQYF	TGTGCCAGCAGCTTAGGAGGTTTCCAGGAGACCCAGTACTTC
TRBJ2-5	-	-	TRBV6-6	CASSSQETQYF	TGTGCCAGCAGCAGCCAAGAGACCCAGTACTTC